This note documents a single T cell receptor beta chain sequence. Its antigen is as yet unknown. The germline V gene has CDR1 SQVTM and CDR2 ANQGSEA. Trimming cost V 5 bases and J 2 bases, with 7 bases left between them. This CDR3 is built from 13 residues. PCR employed 60 Vbeta and 13 Jbeta primers. Assay used: immunoSEQ multiplex PCR; TCRdb lists only in-frame clones, some missing. The sample has 79,000 or so clones; around 79% are singletons. These data are taken from a study of cytomegalovirus exposure and HLA in healthy donors. Regarding the study as a whole: The investigators catalogued 150 to 200 TCR beta chains as cytomegalovirus-associated. Most TCR beta V segments were productive about 87% or about 30% of the time in an earlier analysis. Donors belonging to an Asian-associated ancestry cluster reportedly showed fewer N-insertions in productive TCRs than the roughly 700-donor mean, according to what a later analysis found.

Sequenced sample: PBMCs. The sequence derives from a woman aged 40 to 50 in good health and CMV-seropositive. This chain joins TRBV29-1 and TRBJ2-6; D ambiguous. The CDR3 loop is CSVWRTGANVLTF. DNA of the CDR3: TGCAGCGTTTGGCGGACTGGGGCCAACGTCCTGACTTTC.